The clone carrying this T cell receptor (beta chain) was picked up many times. Its target is not known. The data derive from a study of neurological immune-mediated disorders. In the study overall: Disease course was recorded as relapsing-remitting for around 31 and secondary progressive for about 8.5% of the 34 multiple sclerosis patients.

Study findings and constraints: The expanded clones of different subjects shared no CDR3 amino acid sequences (suggesting private repertoires in all groups). It was the repertoires of 18 of 34 multiple sclerosis patients that phylogenetic grouping placed in one related-CDR3 cluster, which is a possible signature.

Germline assignment: CDR1 LGHNA and CDR2 YSLEER. V dropped 5 bases and J dropped 0 bases, with 11 bases sitting between them. The CDR3 has 14 amino acids. In TCRdb, the 5' RACE reads were re-called with MiXCR into one record per CDR3 protein. The data show about 29,000 distinct CDR3 sequences, approximately 3.2% seen once. This receptor was identified in a woman in her twenties or thirties with multiple sclerosis. V is TRBV4-3 and J is TRBJ2-7; possibly TRBD2 for D (5 bases). Sequenced: PBMCs. CDR3 in amino acids: CASSTRLPSYEQYF. The CDR3 nucleotides are TGCGCCAGCAGCACTCGACTACCCTCCTACGAGCAGTACTTC.